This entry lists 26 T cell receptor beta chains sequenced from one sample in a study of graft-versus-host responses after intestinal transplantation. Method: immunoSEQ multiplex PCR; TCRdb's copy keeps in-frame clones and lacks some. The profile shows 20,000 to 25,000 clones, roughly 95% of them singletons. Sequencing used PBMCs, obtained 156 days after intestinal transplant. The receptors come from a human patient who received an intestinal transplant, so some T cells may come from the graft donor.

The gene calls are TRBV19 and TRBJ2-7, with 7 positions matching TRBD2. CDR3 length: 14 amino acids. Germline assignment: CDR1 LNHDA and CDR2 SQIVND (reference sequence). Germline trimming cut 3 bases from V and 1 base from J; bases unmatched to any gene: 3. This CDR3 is CASSIGGGSYEQYF. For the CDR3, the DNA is TGTGCCAGTAGTATTGGGGGAGGGTCCTACGAGCAGTACTTC.

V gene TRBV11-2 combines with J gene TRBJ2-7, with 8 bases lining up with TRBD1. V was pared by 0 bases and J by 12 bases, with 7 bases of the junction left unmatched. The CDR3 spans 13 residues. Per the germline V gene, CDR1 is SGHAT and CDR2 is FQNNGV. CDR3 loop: CASSLDGGTGGYF. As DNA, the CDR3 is TGTGCCAGCAGCTTAGATGGGGGGACAGGAGGGTACTTC. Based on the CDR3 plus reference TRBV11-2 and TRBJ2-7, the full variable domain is EAGVAQSPRYKIIEKRQSVAFWCNPISGHATLYWYQQILGQGPKLLIQFQNNGVVDDSQLPKDRFSAERLKGVDSTLKIQPAKLEDSAVYLCASSLDGGTGGYFGPGTRLTVT.

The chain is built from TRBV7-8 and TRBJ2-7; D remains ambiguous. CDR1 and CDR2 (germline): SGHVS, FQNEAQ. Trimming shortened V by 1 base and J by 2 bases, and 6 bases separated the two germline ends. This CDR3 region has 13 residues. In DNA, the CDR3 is TGTGCCAGCAGCTTAGGACGGACCTACGAGCAGTACTTC. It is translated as CASSLGRTYEQYF.

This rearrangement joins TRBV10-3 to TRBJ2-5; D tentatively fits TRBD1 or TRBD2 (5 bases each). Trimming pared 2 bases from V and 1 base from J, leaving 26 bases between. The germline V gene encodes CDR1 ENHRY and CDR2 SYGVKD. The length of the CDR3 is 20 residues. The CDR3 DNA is TGTGCCATCAGTGAGGAAAGGGGAGTCCCTTGGAGAATGATCCAAGAGACCCAGTACTTC. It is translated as CAISEERGVPWRMIQETQYF.

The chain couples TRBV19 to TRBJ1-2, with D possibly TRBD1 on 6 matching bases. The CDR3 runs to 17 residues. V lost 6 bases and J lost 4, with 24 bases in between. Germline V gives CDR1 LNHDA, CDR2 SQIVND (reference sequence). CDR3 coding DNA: TGTGCCAGTAGGACTAGTCGCACCTCGGACAGCGGCTATGGCTACACCTTC. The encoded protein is CASRTSRTSDSGYGYTF. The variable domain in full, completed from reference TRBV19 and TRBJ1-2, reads DGGITQSPKYLFRKEGQNVTLSCEQNLNHDAMYWYRQDPGQGLRLIYYSQIVNDFQKGDIAEGYSVSREKKESFPLTVTSAQKNPTAFYLCASRTSRTSDSGYGYTFGSGTRLTVV.

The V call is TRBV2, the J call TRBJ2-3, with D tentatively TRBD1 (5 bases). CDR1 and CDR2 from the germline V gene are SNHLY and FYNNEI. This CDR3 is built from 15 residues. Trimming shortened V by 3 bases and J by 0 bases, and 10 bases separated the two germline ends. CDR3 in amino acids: CASSDLTGSTDTQYF. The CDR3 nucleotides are TGTGCCAGCAGTGATCTAACAGGCAGCACAGATACGCAGTATTTT. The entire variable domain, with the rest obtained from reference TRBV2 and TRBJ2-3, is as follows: EPEVTQTPSHQVTQMGQEVILRCVPISNHLYFYWYRQILGQKVEFLVSFYNNEISEKSEIFDDQFSVERPDGSNFTLKIRSTKLEDSAMYFCASSDLTGSTDTQYFGPGTRLTVL.

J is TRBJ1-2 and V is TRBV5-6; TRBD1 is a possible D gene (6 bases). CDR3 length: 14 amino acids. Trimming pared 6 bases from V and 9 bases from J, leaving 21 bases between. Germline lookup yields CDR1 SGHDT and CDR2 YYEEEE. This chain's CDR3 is CASNLRPQGSSYTF. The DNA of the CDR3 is TGTGCCAGCAACTTACGACCACAGGGTTCCAGCTACACCTTC. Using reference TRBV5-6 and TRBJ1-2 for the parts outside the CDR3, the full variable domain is DAGVTQSPTHLIKTRGQQVTLRCSPKSGHDTVSWYQQALGQGPQFIFQYYEEEERQRGNFPDRFSGHQFPNYSSELNVNALLLGDSALYLCASNLRPQGSSYTFGSGTRLTVV.

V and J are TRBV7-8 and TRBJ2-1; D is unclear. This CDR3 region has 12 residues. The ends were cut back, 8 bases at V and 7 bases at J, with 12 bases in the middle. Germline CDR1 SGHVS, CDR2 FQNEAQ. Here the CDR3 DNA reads TGTGCCAGCGCTGGGGAAGGAAATGAGCAGTTCTTC. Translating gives CASAGEGNEQFF.

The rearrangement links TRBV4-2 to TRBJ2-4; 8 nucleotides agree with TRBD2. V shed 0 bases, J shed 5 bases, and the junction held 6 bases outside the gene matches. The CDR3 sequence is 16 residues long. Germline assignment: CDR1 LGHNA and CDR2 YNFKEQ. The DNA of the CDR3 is TGTGCCAGCAGCCAAGATCCGGAACTAGCGGAAAACATTCAGTACTTC. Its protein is CASSQDPELAENIQYF.

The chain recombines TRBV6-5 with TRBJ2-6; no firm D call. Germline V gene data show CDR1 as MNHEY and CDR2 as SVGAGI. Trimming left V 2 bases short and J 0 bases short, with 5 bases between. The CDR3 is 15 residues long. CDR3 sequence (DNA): TGTGCCAGCAGTTACGGGGACTCTGGGGCCAACGTCCTGACTTTC. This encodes CASSYGDSGANVLTF.

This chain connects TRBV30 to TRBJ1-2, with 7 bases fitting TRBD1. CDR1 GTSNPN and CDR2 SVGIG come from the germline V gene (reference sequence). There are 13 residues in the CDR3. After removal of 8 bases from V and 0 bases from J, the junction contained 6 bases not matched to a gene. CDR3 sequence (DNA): TGTGCCCAGAACAGGGGCACTAACTATGGCTACACCTTC. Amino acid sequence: CAQNRGTNYGYTF.

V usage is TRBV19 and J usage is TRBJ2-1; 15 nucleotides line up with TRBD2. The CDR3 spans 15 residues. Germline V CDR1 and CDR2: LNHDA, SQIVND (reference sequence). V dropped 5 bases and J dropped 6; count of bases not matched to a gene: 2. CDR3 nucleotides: TGTGCCAGTAGTGGACTAGCGGGAGGGCCCAATGAGCAGTTCTTC. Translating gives CASSGLAGGPNEQFF. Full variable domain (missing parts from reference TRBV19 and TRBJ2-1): DGGITQSPKYLFRKEGQNVTLSCEQNLNHDAMYWYRQDPGQGLRLIYYSQIVNDFQKGDIAEGYSVSREKKESFPLTVTSAQKNPTAFYLCASSGLAGGPNEQFFGPGTRLTVL.

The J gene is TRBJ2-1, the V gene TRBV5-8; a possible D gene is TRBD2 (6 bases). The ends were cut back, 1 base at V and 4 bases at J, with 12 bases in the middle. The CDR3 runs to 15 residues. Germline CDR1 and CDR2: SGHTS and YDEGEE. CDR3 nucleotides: TGTGCCAGCAGCTTGTGGGGGGAAAATTACAATGAGCAGTTCTTC. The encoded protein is CASSLWGENYNEQFF.

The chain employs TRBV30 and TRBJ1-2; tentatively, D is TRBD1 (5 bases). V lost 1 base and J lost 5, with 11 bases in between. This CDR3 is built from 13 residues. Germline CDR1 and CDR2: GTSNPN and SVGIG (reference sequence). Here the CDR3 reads CAWSEEPGYGYTF. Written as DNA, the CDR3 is TGTGCCTGGAGTGAGGAACCAGGGTATGGCTACACCTTC. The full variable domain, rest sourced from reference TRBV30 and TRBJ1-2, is SQTIHQWPATLVQPVGSPLSLECTVEGTSNPNLYWYRQAAGRGLQLLFYSVGIGQISSEVPQNLSASRPQDRQFILSSKKLLLSDSGFYLCAWSEEPGYGYTFGSGTRLTVV.

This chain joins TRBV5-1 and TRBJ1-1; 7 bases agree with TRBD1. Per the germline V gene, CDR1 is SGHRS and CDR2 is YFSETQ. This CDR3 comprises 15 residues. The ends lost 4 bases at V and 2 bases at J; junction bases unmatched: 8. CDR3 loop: CASSDYRGGNTEAFF. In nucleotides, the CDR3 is TGCGCCAGCAGCGATTACAGGGGAGGCAACACTGAAGCTTTCTTT.

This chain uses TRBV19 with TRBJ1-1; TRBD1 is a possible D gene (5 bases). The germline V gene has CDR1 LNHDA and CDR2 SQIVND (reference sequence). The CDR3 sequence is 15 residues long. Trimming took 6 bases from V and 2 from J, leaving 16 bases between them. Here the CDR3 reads CASSTFGGGNTEAFF. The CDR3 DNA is TGTGCCAGTAGCACTTTCGGTGGGGGTAACACTGAAGCTTTCTTT.

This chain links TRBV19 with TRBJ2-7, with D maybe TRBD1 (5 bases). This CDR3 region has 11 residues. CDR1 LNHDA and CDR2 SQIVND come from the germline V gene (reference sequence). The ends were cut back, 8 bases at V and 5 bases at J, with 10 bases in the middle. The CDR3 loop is CASASGNEQYF. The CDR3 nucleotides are TGTGCCAGTGCCTCAGGGAACGAGCAGTACTTC.

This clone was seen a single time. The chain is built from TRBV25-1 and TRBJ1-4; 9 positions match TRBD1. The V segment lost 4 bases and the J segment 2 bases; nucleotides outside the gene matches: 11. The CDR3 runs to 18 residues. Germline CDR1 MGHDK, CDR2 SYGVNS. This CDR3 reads CASSAPGQGALTNEKLFF. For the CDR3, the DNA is TGTGCCAGCAGTGCCCCGGGACAGGGAGCACTGACTAATGAAAAACTGTTTTTT.

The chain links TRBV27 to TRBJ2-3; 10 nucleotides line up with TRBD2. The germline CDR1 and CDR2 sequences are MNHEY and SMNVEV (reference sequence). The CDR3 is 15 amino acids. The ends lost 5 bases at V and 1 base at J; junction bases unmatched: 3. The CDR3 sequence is CASSRLAGRTDTQYF. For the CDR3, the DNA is TGTGCCAGCAGTCGACTAGCGGGCCGCACAGATACGCAGTATTTT.

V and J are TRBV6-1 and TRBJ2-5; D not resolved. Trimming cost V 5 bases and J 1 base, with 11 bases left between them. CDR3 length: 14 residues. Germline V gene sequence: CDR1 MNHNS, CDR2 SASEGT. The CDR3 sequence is CASSLFDTQETQYF. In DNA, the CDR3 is TGTGCCAGCAGTTTATTTGACACCCAAGAGACCCAGTACTTC.

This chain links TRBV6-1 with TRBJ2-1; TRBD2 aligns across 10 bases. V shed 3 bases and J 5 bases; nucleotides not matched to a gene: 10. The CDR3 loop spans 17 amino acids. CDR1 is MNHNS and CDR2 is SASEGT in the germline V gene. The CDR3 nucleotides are TGTGCCAGCAGTGAGCCCCCGGGGACTAGCGTAGACAATGAGCAGTTCTTC. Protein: CASSEPPGTSVDNEQFF.

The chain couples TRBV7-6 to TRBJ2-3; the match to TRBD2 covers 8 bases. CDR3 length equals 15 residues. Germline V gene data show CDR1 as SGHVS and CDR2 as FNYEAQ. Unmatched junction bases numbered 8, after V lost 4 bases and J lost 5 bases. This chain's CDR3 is CASSSAGGEKDTQYF. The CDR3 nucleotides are TGTGCCAGCAGCTCAGCCGGGGGGGAGAAAGATACGCAGTATTTT.

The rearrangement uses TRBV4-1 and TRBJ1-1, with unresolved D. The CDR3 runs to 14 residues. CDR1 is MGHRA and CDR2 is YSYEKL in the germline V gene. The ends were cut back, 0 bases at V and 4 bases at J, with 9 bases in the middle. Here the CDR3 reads CASSQEGVRTEAFF. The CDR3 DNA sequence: TGCGCCAGCAGCCAAGAGGGTGTCCGCACTGAAGCTTTCTTT.

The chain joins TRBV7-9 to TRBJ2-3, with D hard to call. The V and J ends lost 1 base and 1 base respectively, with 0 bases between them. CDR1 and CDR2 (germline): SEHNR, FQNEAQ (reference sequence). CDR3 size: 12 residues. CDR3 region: CASSLGTDTQYF. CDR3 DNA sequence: TGTGCCAGCAGCTTAGGCACAGATACGCAGTATTTT.

CDR3 loop: CASSIGYQETQYF. As DNA, the CDR3 is TGTGCCAGTAGTATAGGCTACCAAGAGACCCAGTACTTC. The V call is TRBV19, the J call TRBJ2-5, with D hard to call. The CDR3 is 13 residues long. Deletions cut 1 base from V and 0 bases from J, with 3 bases between. The germline V gene encodes CDR1 LNHDA and CDR2 SQIVND (reference sequence).

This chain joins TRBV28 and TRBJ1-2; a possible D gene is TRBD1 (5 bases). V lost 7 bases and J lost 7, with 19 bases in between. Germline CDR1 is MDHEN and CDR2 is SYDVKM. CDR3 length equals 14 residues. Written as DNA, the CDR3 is TGTGCCAGCACCTCCGGAGACCCAGGGAGTGGCTACACCTTC. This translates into CASTSGDPGSGYTF.